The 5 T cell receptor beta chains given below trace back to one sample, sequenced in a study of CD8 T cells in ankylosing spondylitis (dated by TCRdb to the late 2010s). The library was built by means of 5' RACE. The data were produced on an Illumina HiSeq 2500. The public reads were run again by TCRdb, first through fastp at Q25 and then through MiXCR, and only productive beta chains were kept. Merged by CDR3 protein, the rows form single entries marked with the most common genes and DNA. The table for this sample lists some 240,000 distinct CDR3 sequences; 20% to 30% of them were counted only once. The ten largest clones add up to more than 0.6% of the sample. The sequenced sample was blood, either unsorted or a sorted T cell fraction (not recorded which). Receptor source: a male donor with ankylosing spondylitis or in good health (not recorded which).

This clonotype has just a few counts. The DNA of the CDR3 is TGTGCCAGCAGTCTTGACAGGGAGAGGTATGGGACCCAGTACTTC. This encodes CASSLDRERYGTQYF. The chain carries TRBV2 and TRBJ2-5; 7 bases match TRBD1. V lost 5 bases, J lost 7 bases, and 13 bases stayed unmatched. The CDR3 runs 15 residues. CDR1 is SNHLY and CDR2 is FYNNEI in the germline V gene. The full variable domain, with the rest looked up from reference TRBV2 and TRBJ2-5, is EPEVTQTPSHQVTQMGQEVILRCVPISNHLYFYWYRQILGQKVEFLVSFYNNEISEKSEIFDDQFSVERPDGSNFTLKIRSTKLEDSAMYFCASSLDRERYGTQYFGPGTRLLVL.

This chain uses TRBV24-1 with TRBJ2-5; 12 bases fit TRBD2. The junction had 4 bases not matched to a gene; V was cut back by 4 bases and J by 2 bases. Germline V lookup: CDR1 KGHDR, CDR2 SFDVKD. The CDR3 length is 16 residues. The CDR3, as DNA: TGTGCCACCAGTGACACTAGCGGGGGGATTCAAGAGACCCAGTACTTC. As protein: CATSDTSGGIQETQYF.

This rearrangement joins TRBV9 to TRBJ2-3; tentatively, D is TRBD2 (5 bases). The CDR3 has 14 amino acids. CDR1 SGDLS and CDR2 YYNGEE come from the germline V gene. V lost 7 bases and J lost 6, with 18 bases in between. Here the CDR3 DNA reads TGTGCCAGCTCCCCCTGGGAGAGTCGGGATACGCAGTATTTT. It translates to CASSPWESRDTQYF.

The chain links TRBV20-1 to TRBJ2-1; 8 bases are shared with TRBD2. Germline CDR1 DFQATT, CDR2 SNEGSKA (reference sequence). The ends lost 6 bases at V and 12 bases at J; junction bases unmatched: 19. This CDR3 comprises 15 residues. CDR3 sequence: CSAQTALAVLGGQFF. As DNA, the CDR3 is TGCAGTGCCCAAACGGCACTAGCGGTCCTCGGGGGGCAGTTCTTC.

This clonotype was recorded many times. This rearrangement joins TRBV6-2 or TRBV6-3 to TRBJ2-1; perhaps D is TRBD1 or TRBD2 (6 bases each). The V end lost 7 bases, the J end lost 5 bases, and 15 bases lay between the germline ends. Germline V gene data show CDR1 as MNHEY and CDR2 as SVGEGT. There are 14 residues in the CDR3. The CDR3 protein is CASNSLRGDNEQFF. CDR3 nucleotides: TGTGCCAGCAACAGCTTGAGGGGGGACAATGAGCAGTTCTTC.